Here is one TCR beta chain with its context. Its matching antigen is unknown. This sample is part of a study of shared clonotypes between healthy human individuals. Study-level results: Sample collection involved blood only; tissue repertoires are likely different.

Libraries were prepared by immunoSEQ multiplex PCR; TCRdb keeps only in-frame clonotypes and omits some of them. The table includes about 460,000 clones, roughly four fifths detected once. J was trimmed by 0 bases and V by 2 bases; bases with no gene match: 7. Germline V gene sequence: CDR1 SGHRS, CDR2 YFSETQ. The length of the CDR3 is 16 residues. The TCR comes from a woman between 40 and 55 years old in good health. Some clones in this sample may be carry-over from other donors' samples. The sample consisted of PBMCs. The chain uses TRBV5-1 and TRBJ1-2, with TRBD1 identical over 7 bases. CDR3 loop: CASSFAGTDANYGYTF. CDR3 in DNA: TGCGCCAGCAGCTTCGCCGGGACAGATGCTAACTATGGCTACACCTTC.